The subject of this entry is one T cell receptor (beta chain). The data derive from a study of blood T cells in healthy people across ages. Primed by a sample-barcoded 5' primer and a J-beta primer mix, a second PCR proceeded for roughly 6 to 12 cycles. Via MiXCR, TCRdb re-called the 5' RACE reads, giving one row per CDR3 protein. The table has about 2 million distinct CDR3 sequences, approximately 50% seen once. Per the germline V gene, CDR1 is SGHAT and CDR2 is FQNNGV. The CDR3 sequence is 14 residues long. This receptor was taken from a woman in her thirties or forties in good health. Sequencing was performed on blood. V is TRBV11-2 and J is TRBJ2-5, with D perhaps given as TRBD1 or TRBD2 (5 bases each). The J call is uncertain, as TRBJ2-7 better fits the DNA end. Here the CDR3 DNA reads TGTGCCAGCAGCTTTCGGGACCAGGACTACGAGCAGTACTTC. Residues: CASSFRDQDYEQYF.